Shown below are 32 T cell receptor beta chains from a single sample sequenced in a study of radiation and T cells in renal cell carcinoma. Specified time point: blood 4 weeks post-SBRT, at nephrectomy. Treatment: 15 Gy SBRT to primary tumor, nephrectomy 4 weeks later. Libraries were prepared by immunoSEQ multiplex PCR; TCRdb keeps only in-frame clonotypes and omits some of them. The data show roughly 170,000 clones, 88% seen once. The source material was blood, sampled from a patient whose treatment included radiotherapy and nephrectomy. These receptors were collected from a woman between 50 and 59 years old with renal cell carcinoma.

This clone came up a few times. The J gene is TRBJ1-1, the V gene TRBV7-2; 7 nucleotides match TRBD1. The V gene's germline CDR1 is SGHTA and CDR2 FQGNSA. V shed 1 base and J 8 bases; nucleotides not matched to a gene: 7. There are 14 residues in the CDR3. The CDR3 is CASSLVGGAGEAFF. In DNA form, the CDR3 reads TGTGCCAGCAGCTTAGTAGGGGGCGCGGGAGAAGCTTTCTTT.

The chain has TRBV15 and TRBJ1-5; TRBD1 is a possible D gene (5 bases). V was clipped by 2 bases and J by 3 bases, with 20 bases between them. Looked up from germline, CDR1 is LNHNV and CDR2 is YYDKDF (reference sequence). The CDR3 is 18 amino acids. The CDR3 loop is CATSRLTSRGGNNQPQHF. CDR3 DNA sequence: TGTGCCACCAGCAGATTAACCTCGAGGGGAGGAAACAATCAGCCCCAGCATTTT.

The CDR3 reads CASSRDRGTDTQYF. Written as DNA, the CDR3 is TGTGCCAGCAGTCGCGACAGGGGCACAGATACGCAGTATTTT. The chain recombines TRBV2 with TRBJ2-3, with TRBD1 matching 7 bases. Germline-derived CDR1 and CDR2 are SNHLY and FYNNEI. The CDR3 has 14 residues. Trimming took 5 bases from V and 1 from J; bases not matched to a gene: 3. Based on the CDR3 plus reference TRBV2 and TRBJ2-3, the full variable domain is EPEVTQTPSHQVTQMGQEVILRCVPISNHLYFYWYRQILGQKVEFLVSFYNNEISEKSEIFDDQFSVERPDGSNFTLKIRSTKLEDSAMYFCASSRDRGTDTQYFGPGTRLTVL.

The V call is TRBV5-5, the J call TRBJ1-6; TRBD1 aligns across 7 bases. J was trimmed by 7 bases and V by 1 base; bases with no gene match: 8. The germline CDR1 and CDR2 sequences are SGHKS and YYEKEE (reference sequence). This CDR3 contains 16 residues. CDR3 loop: CASSLPSTGTNSPLHF. The CDR3 DNA sequence: TGTGCCAGCAGCTTGCCATCGACAGGGACAAATTCACCCCTCCACTTT.

The V gene is TRBV5-1, the J gene TRBJ1-4; D is perhaps TRBD1 (5 bases). The V and J ends lost 4 bases and 4 bases respectively, with 17 bases between them. The germline V gene encodes CDR1 SGHRS and CDR2 YFSETQ. CDR3 length equals 16 residues. The CDR3 protein is CASSPDPQGGNEKLFF. The CDR3 nucleotides read TGCGCCAGCAGCCCGGACCCGCAGGGAGGTAATGAAAAACTGTTTTTT. Using reference TRBV5-1 and TRBJ1-4 for the parts outside the CDR3, the full variable domain is KAGVTQTPRYLIKTRGQQVTLSCSPISGHRSVSWYQQTPGQGLQFLFEYFSETQRNKGNFPGRFSGRQFSNSRSEMNVSTLELGDSALYLCASSPDPQGGNEKLFFGSGTQLSVL.

This clone was found once. The V call is TRBV29-1, the J call TRBJ1-2, with D possibly matching TRBD1 (6 bases). Germline V gene sequence: CDR1 SQVTM, CDR2 ANQGSEA. This CDR3 has 12 amino acids. V was clipped by 6 bases and J by 6 bases, with 14 bases between them. Written as DNA, the CDR3 is TGCAGCGTCTACACAGGGTCCCATGGCTACACCTTC. The encoded protein is CSVYTGSHGYTF.

V usage is TRBV7-9 and J usage is TRBJ1-5, with D uncertain. V lost 1 base to trimming and J lost 1 base, with 14 bases between them. The CDR3 extends over 17 amino acids. The germline V gene has CDR1 SEHNR and CDR2 FQNEAQ (reference sequence). Here the CDR3 reads CASSLVSTFASNQPQHF. The CDR3, as DNA: TGTGCCAGCAGCTTAGTGAGCACATTCGCGAGCAATCAGCCCCAGCATTTT.

A single count supports this clone. This chain connects TRBV7-6 to TRBJ1-4, with TRBD1 matching over 10 bases. There are 15 residues in the CDR3. The V and J ends lost 4 bases and 7 bases, in that order; junction bases with no gene match: 6. Germline V gene data show CDR1 as SGHVS and CDR2 as FNYEAQ. CDR3 in amino acids: CASSYRQGASEKLFF. DNA of the CDR3: TGTGCCAGCAGCTATAGACAGGGGGCTAGTGAAAAACTGTTTTTT.

This clone was picked up a small number of times. The chain recombines TRBV6-5 with TRBJ1-2; TRBD1 might be the D (5 bases). This CDR3 is built from 8 residues. Germline lookup yields CDR1 MNHEY and CDR2 SVGAGI. V was trimmed by 11 bases and J by 12 bases, leaving 10 bases between them. CDR3 in amino acids: CAAGDHTF. DNA for the CDR3: TGTGCCGCTGGGGACCACACCTTC.

The rearrangement uses TRBV7-9 and TRBJ2-5, with TRBD1 identical over 9 bases. Unmatched junction bases numbered 3, after V lost 5 bases and J lost 2 bases. The germline gives CDR1 SEHNR, CDR2 FQNEAQ (reference sequence). This CDR3 comprises 14 residues. CDR3 protein: CASSVDRGQETQYF. CDR3 in DNA: TGTGCCAGCAGCGTAGACAGGGGGCAAGAGACCCAGTACTTC.

This clone was detected only a few times. The V and J genes are TRBV15 and TRBJ1-1, with 7 nucleotides matching TRBD1. The CDR3 extends over 15 amino acids. Germline V gives CDR1 LNHNV, CDR2 YYDKDF (reference sequence). With 2 bases clipped from V and 5 bases from J, the junction kept 8 bases outside the gene matches. The CDR3 nucleotides read TGTGCCACCAGCAGACGCTTGACAGGGATGACTGAAGCTTTCTTT. It translates to CATSRRLTGMTEAFF.

This clone was picked up a small number of times. This chain joins TRBV7-2 and TRBJ1-1, with D possibly TRBD1 on 5 matching bases. The germline gives CDR1 SGHTA, CDR2 FQGNSA. Trimming left V 9 bases short and J 5 bases short, with 16 bases between. The CDR3 contains 13 residues. The CDR3 loop is CASHRGRETEAFF. In DNA form, the CDR3 reads TGTGCCAGTCACCGGGGCAGGGAGACTGAAGCTTTCTTT.

The chain carries TRBV7-2 and TRBJ1-4, with TRBD1 identical over 7 bases. CDR1 SGHTA and CDR2 FQGNSA come from the germline V gene. The V segment lost 5 bases and the J segment 3 bases; nucleotides outside the gene matches: 6. The CDR3 sequence is 15 residues long. The DNA for the CDR3 is TGTGCCAGCAGCGTCGTGACAGGGTCTAATGAAAAACTGTTTTTT. Encoded protein: CASSVVTGSNEKLFF.

The chain combines TRBV5-6 with TRBJ2-4, with unresolved D. With 1 base removed from V and 0 bases from J, the gap between germline ends came to 17 bases. Per the germline V gene, CDR1 is SGHDT and CDR2 is YYEEEE. This CDR3 region has 18 residues. Written as DNA, the CDR3 is TGTGCCAGCAGCTTGAGATTTGGCAGGCCGATAGCCAAAAACATTCAGTACTTC. Amino acid sequence: CASSLRFGRPIAKNIQYF.

The V gene is TRBV4-2, the J gene TRBJ2-7; TRBD2 might be the D (5 bases). V was clipped by 8 bases and J by 5 bases, with 16 bases between them. CDR3 size: 13 residues. In germline, CDR1 is LGHNA, CDR2 YNFKEQ. This CDR3 is CASGTGESHEQYF. The CDR3 DNA follows: TGTGCCAGCGGCACCGGGGAAAGCCACGAGCAGTACTTC.

The J gene is TRBJ2-4, the V gene TRBV2; D not resolved. The CDR3 is made up of 14 amino acids. Germline V gene sequence: CDR1 SNHLY, CDR2 FYNNEI. V gave up 2 bases and J gave up 1 base, with 6 bases separating them. CDR3 loop: CASSEQAAKNIQYF. The CDR3 DNA sequence: TGTGCCAGCAGTGAACAGGCGGCCAAAAACATTCAGTACTTC.

The chain combines TRBV6-5 with TRBJ2-7, with a possible D match to TRBD2 (5 bases). The germline gives CDR1 MNHEY, CDR2 SVGAGI. V shed 0 bases and J shed 7 bases, with 10 bases lying between them. This CDR3 comprises 13 residues. As DNA, the CDR3 is TGTGCCAGCAGTTACTCGGGCAGGAGGGAGCAGTACTTC. The encoded protein is CASSYSGRREQYF.

This clone was picked up one time. The genes are TRBV6-5 and TRBJ2-5; D gene uncertain. From germline, CDR1 is MNHEY and CDR2 SVGAGI. V was shortened by 5 bases and J by 4 bases, with 14 bases between the two germline ends. The CDR3 has 14 amino acids. The CDR3 DNA reads as TGTGCCAGCAGTAAACGGTTTGGCCTAGAGACCCAGTACTTC. It encodes CASSKRFGLETQYF.

The chain joins TRBV29-1 to TRBJ2-2; weak D call: TRBD2 (5 bases). The CDR3 length is 12 residues. V was trimmed by 3 bases and J by 3 bases, leaving 5 bases between them. From germline, CDR1 is SQVTM and CDR2 ANQGSEA. The CDR3 region is CSVERDTGELFF. The CDR3 region has the DNA TGCAGCGTTGAGAGGGACACCGGGGAGCTGTTTTTT.

The chain links TRBV7-9 to TRBJ1-2; D remains ambiguous. This CDR3 spans 12 amino acids. V dropped 1 base and J dropped 6 bases, with 6 bases sitting between them. Looked up from germline, CDR1 is SEHNR and CDR2 is FQNEAQ (reference sequence). CDR3 residues: CASSLVAHGYTF. CDR3 bases: TGTGCCAGCAGCTTAGTCGCGCATGGCTACACCTTC.

The CDR3 DNA is TGTGCCAGCAGCCCACTACCCTCGGGACTAGGCACAGATACGCAGTATTTT. The encoded protein is CASSPLPSGLGTDTQYF. The chain links TRBV7-9 to TRBJ2-3, with TRBD2 identical over 8 bases. Germline values: CDR1 SEHNR, CDR2 FQNEAQ (reference sequence). J gave up 1 base and V 5 bases, and 11 bases lay outside the gene matches. The CDR3 covers 17 residues.

The genes are TRBV5-4 and TRBJ2-7; maybe TRBD1 (5 bases). Germline V lookup: CDR1 SGHNT, CDR2 YYREEE (reference sequence). V lost 2 bases to trimming and J lost 5 bases, with 14 bases between them. The CDR3 runs 14 residues. CDR3 in amino acids: CASSFRSRGDEQYF. The CDR3 DNA follows: TGTGCCAGCAGCTTCCGGAGTAGGGGTGACGAGCAGTACTTC.

The chain has TRBV7-9 and TRBJ1-2; the D is unclear. Germline assignment: CDR1 SEHNR and CDR2 FQNEAQ (reference sequence). V was cut by 0 bases and J by 0 bases, with 5 bases left in between. There are 14 residues in the CDR3. Here the CDR3 reads CASSLAPANYGYTF. In DNA, the CDR3 is TGTGCCAGCAGCTTAGCTCCAGCTAACTATGGCTACACCTTC.

CDR3 in DNA: TGTGCCAGCAGTTACGAGCGGGGGGCCGGAACTGAAGCTTTCTTT. It codes for CASSYERGAGTEAFF. The V call is TRBV6-5, the J call TRBJ1-1; possibly TRBD1 for D (6 bases). Germline V gives CDR1 MNHEY, CDR2 SVGAGI. V lost 2 bases and J 5 bases, leaving 15 bases between the germline ends. The CDR3 is 15 residues long.

This clone came up once. V gene TRBV9 combines with J gene TRBJ2-5; TRBD1 aligns across 8 bases. V lost 4 bases to trimming and J lost 2 bases; unmatched junction nucleotides: 10. CDR3 length: 16 amino acids. CDR1 is SGDLS, CDR2 YYNGEE, per germline. CDR3 sequence (DNA): TGTGCCAGCAGCCCCCGGACAGGGTCCATGCAAGAGACCCAGTACTTC. It codes for CASSPRTGSMQETQYF.

The gene calls are TRBV9 and TRBJ1-1; the D is unclear. V was shortened by 2 bases and J by 4 bases, with 12 bases between the two germline ends. From germline, CDR1 is SGDLS and CDR2 YYNGEE. The CDR3 spans 14 residues. The CDR3 reads CASSVLAGGTEAFF. The CDR3 DNA reads as TGTGCCAGCAGCGTGCTGGCAGGCGGCACTGAAGCTTTCTTT.

Written as DNA, the CDR3 is TGTGCCAGCAGTACCGGGACAAGGGGGTGGCGAGAGACCCAGTACTTC. Protein product: CASSTGTRGWRETQYF. The V gene is TRBV25-1, the J gene TRBJ2-5, with D perhaps matching TRBD1 (6 bases). The germline V and J ends were trimmed by 5 bases and 4 bases, with 20 bases remaining between them. CDR1 is MGHDK, CDR2 SYGVNS, per germline. This CDR3 is built from 16 residues.

The chain recombines TRBV6-5 with TRBJ1-2; TRBD1 matches 8 bases. The J segment lost 2 bases and the V segment lost 7 bases, leaving 9 bases of the junction unmatched. Germline V gives CDR1 MNHEY, CDR2 SVGAGI. The CDR3 length is 15 residues. The CDR3 DNA follows: TGTGCCAGCACCACAGGGACAGGATCCAACTATGGCTACACCTTC. It codes for CASTTGTGSNYGYTF.

This chain links TRBV6-5 with TRBJ2-5, with TRBD1 matching 8 bases. The CDR3 contains 12 residues. Germline CDR1 reads MNHEY; CDR2 reads SVGAGI. V lost 6 bases, J lost 5 bases, and 2 bases stayed unmatched. The DNA of the CDR3 is TGTGCCAGCAGGGACAGGGTTGAGACCCAGTACTTC. As protein: CASRDRVETQYF.

This clone is a singleton in its sample. The chain carries TRBV4-1 and TRBJ2-1, with D possibly matching TRBD2 (7 bases). CDR3 length equals 16 residues. Trimming removed 3 bases from V and 0 bases from J, with 12 bases in between. Germline CDR1 reads MGHRA; CDR2 reads YSYEKL. The DNA for the CDR3 is TGCGCCAGCAGCCACGGGGGGCGGAGCTCCTACAATGAGCAGTTCTTC. This translates into CASSHGGRSSYNEQFF.

V and J are TRBV6-5 and TRBJ2-1; 11 bases are a match to TRBD1. Per germline, CDR1 MNHEY and CDR2 SVGAGI. The CDR3 extends over 15 amino acids. V shed 6 bases and J 2 bases; nucleotides not matched to a gene: 3. This chain's CDR3 is CASRDRGPPYNEQFF. The CDR3 DNA reads TGTGCCAGCAGGGACAGGGGGCCTCCCTACAATGAGCAGTTCTTC.

The chain combines TRBV29-1 with TRBJ2-5, with 13 positions matching TRBD2. This CDR3 has 18 residues. Germline V CDR1 and CDR2: SQVTM, ANQGSEA. V trimming: 7 bases; J trimming: 1 base; junction bases outside the gene matches: 15. The DNA for the CDR3 is TGCAGCGACCTCCCGGGACTAGCGGGGCCCTTGATCCAAGAGACCCAGTACTTC. Encoded protein: CSDLPGLAGPLIQETQYF. The whole variable domain, remainder taken from reference TRBV29-1 and TRBJ2-5, is SAVISQKPSRDICQRGTSLTIQCQVDSQVTMMFWYRQQPGQSLTLIATANQGSEATYESGFVIDKFPISRPNLTFSTLTVSNMSPEDSSIYLCSDLPGLAGPLIQETQYFGPGTRLLVL.